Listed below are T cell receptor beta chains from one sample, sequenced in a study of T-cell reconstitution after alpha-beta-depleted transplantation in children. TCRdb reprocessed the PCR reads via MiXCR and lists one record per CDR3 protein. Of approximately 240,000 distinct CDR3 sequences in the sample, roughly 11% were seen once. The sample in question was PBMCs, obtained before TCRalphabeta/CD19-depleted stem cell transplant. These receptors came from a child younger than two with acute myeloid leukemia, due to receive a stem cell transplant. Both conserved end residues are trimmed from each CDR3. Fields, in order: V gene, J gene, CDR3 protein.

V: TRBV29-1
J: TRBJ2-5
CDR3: SVEQGGGIGQETQY

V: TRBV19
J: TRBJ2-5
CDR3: ASSTLGLAFQETQY

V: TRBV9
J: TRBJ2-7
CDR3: ASSVGYGSYEQY

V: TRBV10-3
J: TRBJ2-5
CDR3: AISESIGQGKETQY

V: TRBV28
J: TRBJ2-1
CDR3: ASSRSSYNEQF

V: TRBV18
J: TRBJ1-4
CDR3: ASALGLGNEKLF

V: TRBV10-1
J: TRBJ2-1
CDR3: ASSESGGTNEQF

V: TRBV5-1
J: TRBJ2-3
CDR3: ASSHNGGSPDTQY

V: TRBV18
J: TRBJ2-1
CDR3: ASSPREYSYNEQF

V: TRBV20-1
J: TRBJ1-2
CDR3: SARQHGDRGGYGYT